This TCR beta chain was identified during a study of T cell repertoires in cytomegalovirus infection. Across the whole study: Selected CMV epitopes included recently identified HLA-C-restricted ones as well as well-studied HLA-B-restricted ones. The public TCR beta signatures pointed to both CMV infection and matching HLA type.

At least ten counts were recorded for this clonotype. Its target is not known. General study findings and limits: Individuals carrying CMV plus the relevant HLA were identified by cumulative frequency of public TCR beta families. Across the ex vivo response, the dominant clonotypes were HLA-C-restricted CMV-specific TCR beta clonotypes.

Germline CDR1 reads MNHNS; CDR2 reads SASEGT. The CDR3 runs to 16 residues. The trim removed 6 bases at V and 2 bases at J, leaving 11 bases unmatched. TCRdb ran MiXCR on the reads and lists one entry per CDR3 protein. The sample includes about 83,000 distinct CDR3 sequences, approximately 32% of them seen just once. Sequences were derived from CD8+ T cells from cultured PBMCs, sampled from culture after CMV antigen stimulation. This receptor was taken from a human donor in good health (CMV status not recorded). Some clones in this sample may be carry-over from other donors' samples. The J gene is TRBJ2-7, the V gene TRBV6-1, with 9 bases identical to TRBD1. The CDR3 is CASRPSGTGWAYEQYF. In nucleotides, the CDR3 is TGTGCCAGCAGACCCTCCGGGACAGGGTGGGCCTACGAGCAGTACTTC.